This is a list of T cell receptor beta chains from one sample in a study of cytomegalovirus exposure and HLA in healthy donors. Profiled with immunoSEQ multiplex PCR; TCRdb holds only in-frame clones, not every one. The sample totals about 130,000 clones. Sequenced: PBMCs. The receptor source for this set is a woman in her thirties or forties in good health and CMV-seropositive. Both conserved end residues are part of each CDR3. Fields, in order: CDR3 DNA, CDR3 protein, CDR3 length, D gene, J gene, V gene. The D gene is left open where the match is weak.

CDR3 DNA: TGTGCCAGTAGTATGGGTCCGGGGGGGCGTGGAGAGACCCAGTACTTC
CDR3 protein: CASSMGPGGRGETQYF
CDR3 length: 16
D gene: TRBD2
J gene: TRBJ2-5
V gene: TRBV19

CDR3 DNA: TGTGCCAGCATCAAAGGGGGCGTAGGAAATGAAAAACTGTTTTTT
CDR3 protein: CASIKGGVGNEKLFF
CDR3 length: 15
D gene: TRBD1
J gene: TRBJ1-4
V gene: TRBV28

CDR3 DNA: TGCGCCAGCAGCTTTGAGACTAGCGGGCGAGGGGAGTTCTTC
CDR3 protein: CASSFETSGRGEFF
CDR3 length: 14
D gene: TRBD2
J gene: TRBJ2-1
V gene: TRBV5-1

CDR3 DNA: TGTGCCAGCAGCCCTAACCTATATCGGACTAGCAGCTCCTACGAGCAGTACTTC
CDR3 protein: CASSPNLYRTSSSYEQYF
CDR3 length: 18
D gene: TRBD2
J gene: TRBJ2-7
V gene: TRBV7-2

CDR3 DNA: TGTGCCTGGAGGACAGGGTTCGAGCAGTACTTC
CDR3 protein: CAWRTGFEQYF
CDR3 length: 11
D gene: TRBD1
J gene: TRBJ2-7
V gene: TRBV30

CDR3 DNA: TGTGCCAGCAGCCCTCAGGGGTCCTACGAGCAGTACTTC
CDR3 protein: CASSPQGSYEQYF
CDR3 length: 13
D gene: .
J gene: TRBJ2-7
V gene: TRBV5-4

CDR3 DNA: TGTGCCTGGTCTCCGGGGGGCCACGAGCAGTACTTC
CDR3 protein: CAWSPGGHEQYF
CDR3 length: 12
D gene: .
J gene: TRBJ2-7
V gene: TRBV30

CDR3 DNA: TGTGCCAGCAGCTTCGCGGGTACACCTGGGGCCAACGTCCTGACTTTC
CDR3 protein: CASSFAGTPGANVLTF
CDR3 length: 16
D gene: .
J gene: TRBJ2-6
V gene: TRBV5-8

CDR3 DNA: TGTGCCAGCAGTTTCTACAGAGATGAAGCTTTCTTT
CDR3 protein: CASSFYRDEAFF
CDR3 length: 12
D gene: .
J gene: TRBJ1-1
V gene: TRBV28

CDR3 DNA: TGTGCCAGCGGTGGGGGCGGGCCCTACGAGCAGTACTTC
CDR3 protein: CASGGGGPYEQYF
CDR3 length: 13
D gene: .
J gene: TRBJ2-7
V gene: TRBV27

CDR3 DNA: TGCGCCAGCAGCCAAACCCCTTCAACTAGCTGGCATACGCAGTATTTT
CDR3 protein: CASSQTPSTSWHTQYF
CDR3 length: 16
D gene: .
J gene: TRBJ2-3
V gene: TRBV4-3

CDR3 DNA: TGCAGCGTTGGTTTTACAGCGGGAGCGTCCGAGCAGTACTTC
CDR3 protein: CSVGFTAGASEQYF
CDR3 length: 14
D gene: TRBD2
J gene: TRBJ2-7
V gene: TRBV29-1

CDR3 DNA: TGTGCCAGCAGTAACTTAGACAGGGAAAAACTGTTTTTT
CDR3 protein: CASSNLDREKLFF
CDR3 length: 13
D gene: .
J gene: TRBJ1-4
V gene: TRBV28

CDR3 DNA: TGTGCCAGCAGCTTAGTGCGGACAGAGCAAGAGACCCAGTACTTC
CDR3 protein: CASSLVRTEQETQYF
CDR3 length: 15
D gene: .
J gene: TRBJ2-5
V gene: TRBV7-2

CDR3 DNA: TGTGCCAGCAGCTTAGCGGGGGGGTATGAGCAGTTCTTC
CDR3 protein: CASSLAGGYEQFF
CDR3 length: 13
D gene: TRBD2
J gene: TRBJ2-1
V gene: TRBV7-9

CDR3 DNA: TGTGCTCCTCCCGCTAGCGGGAGGGCCCTCAATACGCAGTATTTT
CDR3 protein: CAPPASGRALNTQYF
CDR3 length: 15
D gene: TRBD2
J gene: TRBJ2-3
V gene: TRBV7-2

CDR3 DNA: TGCGCCAGCAGCCAACCGGACAGGGGTGACGAGCAGTACTTC
CDR3 protein: CASSQPDRGDEQYF
CDR3 length: 14
D gene: TRBD1
J gene: TRBJ2-7
V gene: TRBV4-1

CDR3 DNA: TGTGCCAGCAGACGACAGGAGGAAGCTTTCTTT
CDR3 protein: CASRRQEEAFF
CDR3 length: 11
D gene: .
J gene: TRBJ1-1
V gene: TRBV6-5

CDR3 DNA: TGTGCCACCCACAGGGGCACAGATACGCAGTATTTT
CDR3 protein: CATHRGTDTQYF
CDR3 length: 12
D gene: .
J gene: TRBJ2-3
V gene: TRBV6-5

CDR3 DNA: TGCAGTGCTAGTTACCAGGAGCCCCAGCATTTT
CDR3 protein: CSASYQEPQHF
CDR3 length: 11
D gene: .
J gene: TRBJ1-5
V gene: TRBV20-1

CDR3 DNA: TGTGCCAGCAGTTTCGAGGCAACCTACGAGCAGTACTTC
CDR3 protein: CASSFEATYEQYF
CDR3 length: 13
D gene: .
J gene: TRBJ2-7
V gene: TRBV28

CDR3 DNA: TGTGCCAGCAGGCTTTCAGCGGGATTCTCCTACGAGCAGTACTTC
CDR3 protein: CASRLSAGFSYEQYF
CDR3 length: 15
D gene: TRBD2
J gene: TRBJ2-7
V gene: TRBV7-2

CDR3 DNA: TGTGCCAGTAGTATGGGGAGGTTTGCCTACGAGCAGTACTTC
CDR3 protein: CASSMGRFAYEQYF
CDR3 length: 14
D gene: .
J gene: TRBJ2-7
V gene: TRBV19

CDR3 DNA: TGTGCCATCAGTGAGGTAGGGACAGAGTCCTACGAGCAGTACTTC
CDR3 protein: CAISEVGTESYEQYF
CDR3 length: 15
D gene: TRBD1
J gene: TRBJ2-7
V gene: TRBV10-3